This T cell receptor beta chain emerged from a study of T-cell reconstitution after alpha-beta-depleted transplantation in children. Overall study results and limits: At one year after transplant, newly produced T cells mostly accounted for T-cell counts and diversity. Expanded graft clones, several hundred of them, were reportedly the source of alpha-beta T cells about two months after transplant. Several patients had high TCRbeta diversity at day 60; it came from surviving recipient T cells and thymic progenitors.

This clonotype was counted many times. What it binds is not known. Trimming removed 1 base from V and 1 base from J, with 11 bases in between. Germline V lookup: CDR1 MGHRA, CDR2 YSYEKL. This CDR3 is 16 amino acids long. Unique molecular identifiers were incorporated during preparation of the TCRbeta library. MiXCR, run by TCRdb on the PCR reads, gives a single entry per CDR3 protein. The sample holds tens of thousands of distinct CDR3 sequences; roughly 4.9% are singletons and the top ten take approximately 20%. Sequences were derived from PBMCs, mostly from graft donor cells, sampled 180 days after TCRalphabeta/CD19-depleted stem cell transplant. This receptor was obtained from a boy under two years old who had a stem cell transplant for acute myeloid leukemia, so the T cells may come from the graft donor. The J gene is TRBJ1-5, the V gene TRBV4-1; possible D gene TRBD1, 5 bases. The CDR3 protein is CASSQVQGGSNQPQHF. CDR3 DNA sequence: TGCGCCAGCAGCCAAGTCCAGGGAGGGAGCAATCAGCCCCAGCATTTT.